This is a list of T cell receptor beta chains from one sample in a study of T cell repertoires in cytomegalovirus infection. TCRdb fed the reads into MiXCR, producing one record per CDR3 protein. Of approximately 120,000 distinct CDR3 sequences in the sample, more than 30% are singletons; the top ten hold roughly 58%. No antigen has been assigned to these receptors. This material consisted of CD8+ T cells from cultured PBMCs, taken from culture after CMV antigen stimulation. Receptor source: a human donor in good health (CMV status not recorded). Some clones in this sample may be carry-over from other donors' samples. Both conserved end residues are part of each CDR3. Each record gives: V gene, D gene, J gene, clone size, CDR3 DNA, CDR3 protein. A D gene is named only where the DNA matches it firmly. Clone size appears in some rows only: once, few, many, or a class for an expanded clone.

V: TRBV5-1; D: TRBD2; J: TRBJ2-1; size: NA; DNA: TGCGCCAGCAGGCCGACTAGCGGGGGGTCGGGAGAGCAGTTCTTC; CDR3: CASRPTSGGSGEQFF
V: TRBV5-1; D: NA; J: TRBJ2-3; size: once; DNA: TGCGCCAGCAGCTCTGCCCTCCCTGCTGGCACAGATACGCAGTATTTT; CDR3: CASSSALPAGTDTQYF
V: TRBV4-1; D: NA; J: TRBJ1-1; size: few; DNA: TGCGCCAGCAGCCCGATCGGGGAGAACACTGAAGCTTTCTTT; CDR3: CASSPIGENTEAFF
V: TRBV27; D: NA; J: TRBJ2-3; size: NA; DNA: TGTGCCAGCAGTTTCGGGACGTATAACACAGATACGCAGTATTTT; CDR3: CASSFGTYNTDTQYF
V: TRBV5-6; D: TRBD1; J: TRBJ1-4; size: many; DNA: TGTGCCAGCAGCTTTGTCGACAGGGGGCTATCTCCAACTAATGAAAAACTGTTTTTT; CDR3: CASSFVDRGLSPTNEKLFF
V: TRBV6-6; D: NA; J: TRBJ1-1; size: few; DNA: TGTGCCAGCAGTCCCCGCATGCGCGGGAGGGTCACTGAAGCTTTCTTT; CDR3: CASSPRMRGRVTEAFF
V: TRBV4-1; D: NA; J: TRBJ2-1; size: NA; DNA: TGCGCCAGCAGCCCGACGGGTTTTGAGCAGTTCTTC; CDR3: CASSPTGFEQFF
V: TRBV28; D: TRBD1; J: TRBJ2-7; size: few; DNA: TGTGCCAGCAGTCTACGGACAGGGCGCTCCTACGAGCAGTACTTC; CDR3: CASSLRTGRSYEQYF
V: TRBV27; D: NA; J: TRBJ2-1; size: NA; DNA: TGTGCCAGCAGGGAGGCGAACAATGAGCAGTTCTTC; CDR3: CASREANNEQFF
V: TRBV7-4; D: TRBD2; J: TRBJ2-5; size: NA; DNA: TGTGCCAGCAGCTTCCCTAGCGGGTACCAAGAGACCCAGTACTTC; CDR3: CASSFPSGYQETQYF
V: TRBV7-9; D: TRBD2; J: TRBJ2-1; size: NA; DNA: TGTGCCAGCAGCGGTCTCGCGGGGGGATCAGGGGAGCAGTTCTTC; CDR3: CASSGLAGGSGEQFF
V: TRBV6-5; D: NA; J: TRBJ2-7; size: few; DNA: TGTGCCAGCAGTTACTCGACTGATTACGAGCAGTACTTC; CDR3: CASSYSTDYEQYF
V: TRBV12-3/TRBV12-4; D: NA; J: TRBJ1-1; size: NA; DNA: TGTGCCAGCAGCACGAGGGGGTCTGGCACTGAAGCTTTCTTT; CDR3: CASSTRGSGTEAFF
V: TRBV6-6; D: NA; J: TRBJ1-1; size: NA; DNA: TGTGCCAGCAGTTGGGAAGGTATCCCTGAAGCTTTCTTT; CDR3: CASSWEGIPEAFF
V: TRBV4-1; D: TRBD1; J: TRBJ2-3; size: NA; DNA: TGCGCCAGCAGCCAACCTTCGGACAGGGATAGCACAGATACGCAGTATTTT; CDR3: CASSQPSDRDSTDTQYF
V: TRBV4-1; D: NA; J: TRBJ2-7; size: NA; DNA: TGCGCCAGCAGCCAAATACAGGGTTGGTCCTACGAGCAGTACTTC; CDR3: CASSQIQGWSYEQYF
V: TRBV6-5; D: NA; J: TRBJ1-6; size: once; DNA: TGTGCCAGCAGCCGCTCGGGGCAGGGAGACTCACCCCTCCACTTT; CDR3: CASSRSGQGDSPLHF
V: TRBV4-3; D: TRBD1; J: TRBJ1-1; size: few; DNA: TGCGCCAGCAGCCAAGATCAATTATACAGGGGGCACACTGAAGCTTTCTTT; CDR3: CASSQDQLYRGHTEAFF
V: TRBV7-2; D: TRBD2; J: TRBJ2-5; size: few; DNA: TGTGCCAGCAGCTTAGTGGCGGGGGTGGTAGAGACCCAGTACTTC; CDR3: CASSLVAGVVETQYF
V: TRBV4-3; D: NA; J: TRBJ2-1; size: NA; DNA: TGCGCCAGCAGCCAAGACGGACACAGAATCAATGAGCAGTTCTTC; CDR3: CASSQDGHRINEQFF
V: TRBV15; D: NA; J: TRBJ2-3; size: NA; DNA: TGTGCCACCAGCAGCCCTCTCCAAGGAGATACGCAGTATTTT; CDR3: CATSSPLQGDTQYF
V: TRBV12-3/TRBV12-4; D: TRBD2; J: TRBJ2-3; size: NA; DNA: TGTGCCAGCAGTTTGACTAGCGGGGGAGGTAGCACAGATACGCAGTATTTT; CDR3: CASSLTSGGGSTDTQYF
V: TRBV4-3; D: TRBD2; J: TRBJ2-3; size: many; DNA: TGCGCCAGCAGCCAAGGCGTACCTTCTGGGCGGGGGGGCCAAGATACGCAGTATTTT; CDR3: CASSQGVPSGRGGQDTQYF
V: TRBV5-6; D: NA; J: TRBJ2-1; size: few; DNA: TGTGCCAGCAGCTTGGTAAGCAATGAGCAGTTCTTC; CDR3: CASSLVSNEQFF
V: TRBV27; D: TRBD1; J: TRBJ1-1; size: few; DNA: TGTGCCAGCAGTTCAAGGGACAGGGGGCCCACTGAAGCTTTCTTT; CDR3: CASSSRDRGPTEAFF
V: TRBV7-2; D: TRBD1; J: TRBJ1-4; size: few; DNA: TGTGCCAGCAGCCGTACAGGGGCAACTAATGAAAAACTGTTTTTT; CDR3: CASSRTGATNEKLFF
V: TRBV9; D: NA; J: TRBJ1-1; size: few; DNA: TGTGCCAGCACTGGGCCCAGAGGGACTGAAGCTTTCTTT; CDR3: CASTGPRGTEAFF
V: TRBV12-3/TRBV12-4; D: NA; J: TRBJ1-2; size: NA; DNA: TGTGCCAGCAGTTCAACAGGGTATTCGGATGGCTACACCTTC; CDR3: CASSSTGYSDGYTF
V: TRBV27; D: TRBD2; J: TRBJ2-1; size: NA; DNA: TGTGCCAGCAGCACTAGCGGGGGGCTTTTAGATGAGCAGTTCTTC; CDR3: CASSTSGGLLDEQFF
V: TRBV12-5; D: TRBD1; J: TRBJ1-1; size: many; DNA: TGTGCTAGTGGTGACAGGGTTCGGGACACTGAAGCTTTCTTT; CDR3: CASGDRVRDTEAFF
V: TRBV29-1; D: NA; J: TRBJ2-1; size: NA; DNA: TGCAGCGTTCTGGGTTACAATGAGCAGTTCTTC; CDR3: CSVLGYNEQFF
V: TRBV5-6; D: NA; J: TRBJ2-3; size: NA; DNA: TGTGCCAGCAGCTCCGGGGCAGGGCAGATGACAGATACGCAGTATTTT; CDR3: CASSSGAGQMTDTQYF
V: TRBV6-5; D: NA; J: TRBJ2-1; size: NA; DNA: TGTGCCAGCAGCCCGAATTCCTACAATGAGCAGTTCTTC; CDR3: CASSPNSYNEQFF
V: TRBV28; D: NA; J: TRBJ1-5; size: NA; DNA: TGTGCCAGCAGCCCACACGGGGGGGATAAGCCCCAGCATTTT; CDR3: CASSPHGGDKPQHF
V: TRBV11-2; D: TRBD1; J: TRBJ2-3; size: NA; DNA: TGTGCCAGCAGCCCCTACTTCGGACAGGGGACAAGAGATACGCAGTATTTT; CDR3: CASSPYFGQGTRDTQYF
V: TRBV7-2; D: TRBD1; J: TRBJ2-7; size: many; DNA: TGTGCCAGCAGCTCCCGGCGAGGGACAGGCCTCTACGAGCAGTACTTC; CDR3: CASSSRRGTGLYEQYF
V: TRBV25-1; D: NA; J: TRBJ2-7; size: NA; DNA: TGTGCCAGCAGTGACGATGGGCAGTGGAGGGCCGAGCAGTACTTC; CDR3: CASSDDGQWRAEQYF